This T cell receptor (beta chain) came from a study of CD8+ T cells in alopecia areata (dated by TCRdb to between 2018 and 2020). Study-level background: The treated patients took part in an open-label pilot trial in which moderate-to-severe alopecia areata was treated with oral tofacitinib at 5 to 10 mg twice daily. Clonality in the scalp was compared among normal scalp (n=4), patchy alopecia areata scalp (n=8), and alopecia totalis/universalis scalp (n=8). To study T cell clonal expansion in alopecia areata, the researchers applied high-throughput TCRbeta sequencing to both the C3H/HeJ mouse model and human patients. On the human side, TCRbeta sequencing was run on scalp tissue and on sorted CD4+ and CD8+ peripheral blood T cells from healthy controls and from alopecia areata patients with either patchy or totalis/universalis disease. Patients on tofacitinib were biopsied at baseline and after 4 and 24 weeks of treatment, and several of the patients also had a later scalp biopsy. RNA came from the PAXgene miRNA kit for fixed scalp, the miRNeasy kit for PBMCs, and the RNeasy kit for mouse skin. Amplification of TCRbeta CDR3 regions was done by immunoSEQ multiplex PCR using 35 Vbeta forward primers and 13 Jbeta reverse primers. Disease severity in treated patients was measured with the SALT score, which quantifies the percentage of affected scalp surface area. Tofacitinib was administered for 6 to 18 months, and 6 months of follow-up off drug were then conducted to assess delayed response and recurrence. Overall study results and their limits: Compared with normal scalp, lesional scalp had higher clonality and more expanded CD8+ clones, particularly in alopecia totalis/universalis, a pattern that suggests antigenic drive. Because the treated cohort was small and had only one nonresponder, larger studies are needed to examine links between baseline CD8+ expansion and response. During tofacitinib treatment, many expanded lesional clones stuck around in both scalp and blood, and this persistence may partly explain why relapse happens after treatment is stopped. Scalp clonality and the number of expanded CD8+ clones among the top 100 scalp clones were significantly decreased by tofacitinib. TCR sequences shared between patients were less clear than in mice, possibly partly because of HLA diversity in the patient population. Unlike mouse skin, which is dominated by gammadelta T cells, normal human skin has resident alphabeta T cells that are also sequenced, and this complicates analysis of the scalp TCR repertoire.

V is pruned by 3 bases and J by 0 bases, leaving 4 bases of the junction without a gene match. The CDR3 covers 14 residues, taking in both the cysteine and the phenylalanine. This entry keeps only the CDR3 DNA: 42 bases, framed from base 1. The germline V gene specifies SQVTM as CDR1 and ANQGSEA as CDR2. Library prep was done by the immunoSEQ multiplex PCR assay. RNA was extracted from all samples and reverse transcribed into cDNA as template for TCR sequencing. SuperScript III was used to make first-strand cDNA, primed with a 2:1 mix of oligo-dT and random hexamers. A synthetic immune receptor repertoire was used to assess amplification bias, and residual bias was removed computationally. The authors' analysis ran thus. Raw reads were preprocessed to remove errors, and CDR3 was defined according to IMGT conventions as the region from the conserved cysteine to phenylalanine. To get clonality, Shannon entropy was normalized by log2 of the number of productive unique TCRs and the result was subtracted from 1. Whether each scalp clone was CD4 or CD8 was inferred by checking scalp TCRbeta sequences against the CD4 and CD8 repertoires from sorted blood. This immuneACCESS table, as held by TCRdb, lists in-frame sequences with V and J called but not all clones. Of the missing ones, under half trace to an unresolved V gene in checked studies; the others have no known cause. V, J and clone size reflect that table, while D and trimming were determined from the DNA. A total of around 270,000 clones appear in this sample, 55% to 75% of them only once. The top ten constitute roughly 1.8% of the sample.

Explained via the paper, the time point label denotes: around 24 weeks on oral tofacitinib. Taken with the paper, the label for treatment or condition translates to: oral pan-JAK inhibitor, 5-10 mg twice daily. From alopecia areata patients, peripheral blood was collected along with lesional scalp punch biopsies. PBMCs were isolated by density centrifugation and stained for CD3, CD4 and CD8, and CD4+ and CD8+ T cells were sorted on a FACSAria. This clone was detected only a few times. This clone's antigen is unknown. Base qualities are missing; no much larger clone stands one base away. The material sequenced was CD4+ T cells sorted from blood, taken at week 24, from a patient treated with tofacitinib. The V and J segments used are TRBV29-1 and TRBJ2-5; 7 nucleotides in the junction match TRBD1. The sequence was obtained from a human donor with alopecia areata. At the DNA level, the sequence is TGCAGCGTTGAGAGAGACAGGGACCAAGAGACCCAGTACTTC. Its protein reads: CSVERDRDQETQYF.